Listed below are T cell receptor beta chains from one sample, sequenced in a study of T cells in Graves' hyperthyroidism and ophthalmopathy. TCRdb re-called the multiplex PCR reads with MiXCR, one entry per CDR3 protein. Of about 770,000 distinct CDR3 sequences in the sample, around 20% were seen once. The sample comprised blood. These receptors originate from a woman aged 50 to 65 with Graves' hyperthyroidism that later progressed to Graves' ophthalmopathy. The CDR3 runs from the conserved cysteine through the conserved F or W. A clone size is listed for some rows: how often the clone was seen (once, few, many), or a class if it is expanded.

clone_size: NA; j_call: TRBJ1-4; v_call: TRBV15; cdr3_aa: CATSRERGGEKLFF
clone_size: NA; j_call: TRBJ2-7; v_call: TRBV7-3; cdr3_aa: CASSPSADSYEQYF
clone_size: few; j_call: TRBJ2-7; v_call: TRBV29-1; cdr3_aa: CSVEDRDRTIYEQYF
clone_size: NA; j_call: TRBJ2-3; v_call: TRBV9; cdr3_aa: CASSESGGAADTQYF
clone_size: few; j_call: TRBJ2-2; v_call: TRBV19; cdr3_aa: CASSLSGTTNTGELFF
clone_size: once; j_call: TRBJ1-6; v_call: TRBV5-1; cdr3_aa: CASSPDGRADSPLHF
clone_size: many; j_call: TRBJ1-2; v_call: TRBV6-5; cdr3_aa: CASSYSGGGYTF
clone_size: NA; j_call: TRBJ2-7; v_call: TRBV28; cdr3_aa: CATMGLSEQYF
clone_size: NA; j_call: TRBJ1-1; v_call: TRBV6-1; cdr3_aa: CASSEALRGGDTEAFF
clone_size: NA; j_call: TRBJ2-7; v_call: TRBV5-1; cdr3_aa: CASSAIMTGSHEQYF
clone_size: many; j_call: TRBJ1-1; v_call: TRBV3-1; cdr3_aa: CASSQGSATEAFF
clone_size: many; j_call: TRBJ2-3; v_call: TRBV11-2; cdr3_aa: CASSLDFRPTDTQYF
clone_size: once; j_call: TRBJ1-1; v_call: TRBV5-1; cdr3_aa: CASSYQGGSFF
clone_size: NA; j_call: TRBJ2-1; v_call: TRBV27; cdr3_aa: CASSLPSAGGPYNEQFF
clone_size: many; j_call: TRBJ1-2; v_call: TRBV6-2/TRBV6-3; cdr3_aa: CASSELRTGQGYTF
clone_size: many; j_call: TRBJ1-1; v_call: TRBV20-1; cdr3_aa: CSASPRGRATEAFF
clone_size: NA; j_call: TRBJ1-3; v_call: TRBV5-1; cdr3_aa: CASSSNAGTLGNTIYF
clone_size: many; j_call: TRBJ1-6; v_call: TRBV20-1; cdr3_aa: CSARDPAEWTRGDSLHF
clone_size: NA; j_call: TRBJ2-6; v_call: TRBV7-9; cdr3_aa: CASSPQTSGANVLTF
clone_size: few; j_call: TRBJ1-3; v_call: TRBV29-1; cdr3_aa: CSVELTGNTIYF
clone_size: NA; j_call: TRBJ2-7; v_call: TRBV4-1; cdr3_aa: CASSLPGGYEQYF
clone_size: NA; j_call: TRBJ2-3; v_call: TRBV19; cdr3_aa: CASSIGGWQGMTDTQYF
clone_size: NA; j_call: TRBJ1-2; v_call: TRBV11-3; cdr3_aa: CASSRLQGGGGYTF
clone_size: NA; j_call: TRBJ1-4; v_call: TRBV7-2; cdr3_aa: CASSLATDQNEKLFF
clone_size: NA; j_call: TRBJ2-1; v_call: TRBV5-1; cdr3_aa: CASSDIGGNNEQFF
clone_size: NA; j_call: TRBJ2-7; v_call: TRBV15; cdr3_aa: CATSRGPGDIYEQYF
clone_size: few; j_call: TRBJ2-3; v_call: TRBV5-1; cdr3_aa: CASSTLYTDTQYF
clone_size: few; j_call: TRBJ2-3; v_call: TRBV19; cdr3_aa: CASMTTRGKDTQYF
clone_size: many; j_call: TRBJ2-3; v_call: TRBV11-3; cdr3_aa: CASSPRQGPDTQYF
clone_size: many; j_call: TRBJ1-2; v_call: TRBV2; cdr3_aa: CASKRDGEVGYGYTF
clone_size: many; j_call: TRBJ2-7; v_call: TRBV20-1; cdr3_aa: CSASRGGVSYEQYF
clone_size: few; j_call: TRBJ1-5; v_call: TRBV11-3; cdr3_aa: CASSLIGGLQPQHF
clone_size: few; j_call: TRBJ2-7; v_call: TRBV7-6; cdr3_aa: CASSFVSSYGQYF
clone_size: NA; j_call: TRBJ1-1; v_call: TRBV7-9; cdr3_aa: CASSLAQGGRVEAFF
clone_size: many; j_call: TRBJ2-4; v_call: TRBV20-1; cdr3_aa: CSLKGTALAKNIQYF
clone_size: few; j_call: TRBJ2-2; v_call: TRBV11-2; cdr3_aa: CASSLGGRGRTGELFF
clone_size: few; j_call: TRBJ1-3; v_call: TRBV2; cdr3_aa: CASSEIGYSGNTIYF
clone_size: many; j_call: TRBJ2-5; v_call: TRBV9; cdr3_aa: CASSVAPSGVTQETQYF
clone_size: few; j_call: TRBJ2-3; v_call: TRBV6-1; cdr3_aa: CASIHSIRWDTQYF
clone_size: few; j_call: TRBJ2-4; v_call: TRBV9; cdr3_aa: CASSVGGTGGALYDIQYF
clone_size: many; j_call: TRBJ2-1; v_call: TRBV29-1; cdr3_aa: CSARDGRYNEQFF
clone_size: many; j_call: TRBJ2-1; v_call: TRBV7-9; cdr3_aa: CASSAPLAGGYNEQFF
clone_size: many; j_call: TRBJ1-1; v_call: TRBV9; cdr3_aa: CASSVARATEAFF
clone_size: NA; j_call: TRBJ1-6; v_call: TRBV20-1; cdr3_aa: CSARETDPYNSPLHF
clone_size: many; j_call: TRBJ2-7; v_call: TRBV2; cdr3_aa: CASSESHHRGYEQYF
clone_size: many; j_call: TRBJ1-2; v_call: TRBV2; cdr3_aa: CASSEEGSIYGYTF
clone_size: few; j_call: TRBJ2-1; v_call: TRBV10-1; cdr3_aa: CASSDPGLAGDDNEQFF
clone_size: NA; j_call: TRBJ2-7; v_call: TRBV13; cdr3_aa: CVSSFGRGYEQYF